The 25 T cell receptor beta chains listed next were all sequenced from one sample in a study of T cell responses to AZD1222 COVID-19 vaccine (dated by TCRdb to the early 2020s). The method behind the library was the immunoSEQ multiplex PCR assay. Sourced from immuneACCESS, this table was stored by TCRdb with only in-frame sequences that have V and J called. A share of the clones is absent; for the studies checked, an unresolved V gene accounts for under half, and the remainder has no known explanation. Present in this sample are 90,000 to 150,000 clones, around 89% of which were seen just once. The top ten hold about 7.4% of the sample. This specimen's time point label, per the study, means: about 28 days (+/-7) after the second vaccine dose. Here the sequenced sample was peripheral blood, taken 28 days after the second AZD1222 dose. These receptors all stem from an adult who received the AZD1222 COVID-19 vaccine.

This clone appeared a single time. The rearrangement uses TRBV9 and TRBJ2-2; D tentatively reads TRBD1 or TRBD2 (5 bases each). Trimming left V 2 bases short and J 1 base short, with 15 bases between. Germline CDR1 and CDR2: SGDLS and YYNGEE. This CDR3 has 17 residues. The CDR3 loop reads CASSVPRGTGNTGELFF. Written as DNA, the CDR3 is TGTGCCAGCAGCGTCCCTAGAGGGACCGGGAACACCGGGGAGCTGTTTTTT. The complete variable domain, with remaining parts taken from reference TRBV9 and TRBJ2-2, reads DSGVTQTPKHLITATGQRVTLRCSPRSGDLSVYWYQQSLDQGLQFLIQYYNGEERAKGNILERFSAQQFPDLHSELNLSSLELGDSALYFCASSVPRGTGNTGELFFGEGSRLTVL.

This chain uses TRBV19 with TRBJ1-1, with 7 nucleotides matching TRBD1. Per the germline V gene, CDR1 is LNHDA and CDR2 is SQIVND (reference sequence). The ends lost 11 bases at V and 4 bases at J; junction bases unmatched: 7. The CDR3 extends over 12 amino acids. The CDR3 region has the DNA TGTGCCGTAGGTACAGGGGCCACTGAAGCTTTCTTT. Amino acids: CAVGTGATEAFF.

The gene calls are TRBV11-3 and TRBJ2-3; D might be TRBD1 or TRBD2, each matching 5 bases. The CDR3 has 12 residues. Per the germline V gene, CDR1 is SGHNT and CDR2 is YENEEA. Trimming cost V 6 bases and J 4 bases, with 8 bases left between them. The CDR3 DNA reads as TGTGCCAGCAGACTAGGGGCAGATACGCAGTATTTT. Its protein is CASRLGADTQYF.

This clone was found once. This rearrangement joins TRBV7-3 to TRBJ2-7; D is perhaps TRBD2 (6 bases). Germline V gene sequence: CDR1 SGHTA, CDR2 FQGTGA. CDR3 length: 15 amino acids. The ends were cut back, 4 bases at V and 6 bases at J, with 19 bases in the middle. The CDR3 spells CASSSGLPRDGEQYF. CDR3 DNA sequence: TGTGCCAGCAGCTCGGGACTCCCAAGAGACGGCGAGCAGTACTTC.

The chain is built from TRBV2 and TRBJ2-7; 8 bases line up with TRBD2. Trimming took 2 bases from V and 5 from J; bases not matched to a gene: 2. This CDR3 is 13 amino acids long. Germline CDR1 is SNHLY and CDR2 is FYNNEI. The CDR3 spells CASSELAGDEQYF. CDR3 in DNA: TGTGCCAGCAGTGAACTAGCGGGCGACGAGCAGTACTTC.

The chain is built from TRBV7-2 and TRBJ2-7; D is undetermined. The CDR3 covers 11 residues. Trimming removed 7 bases at V and 3 bases at J, with 7 bases between. Germline V lookup: CDR1 SGHTA, CDR2 FQGNSA. The CDR3 protein is CASTRGYEQYF. The CDR3 bases are TGTGCCAGCACTCGCGGCTACGAGCAGTACTTC. Using reference TRBV7-2 and TRBJ2-7 for the parts outside the CDR3, the full variable domain is GAGVSQSPSNKVTEKGKDVELRCDPISGHTALYWYRQSLGQGLEFLIYFQGNSAPDKSGLPSDRFSAERTGGSVSTLTIQRTQQEDSAVYLCASTRGYEQYFGPGTRLTVT.

This chain joins TRBV2 and TRBJ1-2; D is perhaps TRBD1 (6 bases). From germline, CDR1 is SNHLY and CDR2 FYNNEI. Deletions cut 5 bases from V and 6 bases from J, with 13 bases between. The CDR3 is 13 amino acids. For the CDR3, the DNA is TGTGCCAGCAGTCAACAGGGTAGGGATGGCTACACCTTC. Translating gives CASSQQGRDGYTF.

The CDR3 loop reads CAWTPGQGPDTQYF. The CDR3 DNA reads TGTGCCTGGACCCCGGGACAGGGGCCCGATACGCAGTATTTT. V gene TRBV30 combines with J gene TRBJ2-3, with 10 nucleotides matching TRBD1. Germline CDR1 and CDR2: GTSNPN and SVGIG (reference sequence). The V gene end was trimmed by 4 bases and the J gene end by 6 bases; junction bases not matched to a gene: 7. There are 14 residues in the CDR3.

CDR3 protein: CASSRGVADTQYF. Here the CDR3 DNA reads TGTGCCAGTAGCCGCGGGGTCGCAGATACGCAGTATTTT. This chain joins TRBV19 and TRBJ2-3, with D possibly TRBD2 on 6 matching bases. Germline V gene data show CDR1 as LNHDA and CDR2 as SQIVND (reference sequence). V lost 6 bases, J lost 4 bases, and 11 bases lay in between. This CDR3 is 13 amino acids long.

This chain uses TRBV6-5 with TRBJ2-7; 8 bases fit TRBD2. The CDR3 covers 14 residues. The V and J ends lost 4 bases and 2 bases, in that order; junction bases with no gene match: 4. The germline gives CDR1 MNHEY, CDR2 SVGAGI. The CDR3 loop is CASSSGGAPYEQYF. The CDR3 DNA reads as TGTGCCAGCAGTTCGGGGGGGGCTCCCTACGAGCAGTACTTC.

V usage is TRBV12-3 or TRBV12-4 and J usage is TRBJ1-6; 7 bases agree with TRBD1. The CDR3 contains 13 residues. The junction had 5 bases not matched to a gene; V was cut back by 6 bases and J by 9 bases. The CDR3 sequence is CASSQAGGSPLHF. The CDR3 DNA reads as TGTGCCAGCAGCCAAGCAGGGGGTTCACCCCTCCACTTT.

The V gene is TRBV6-5, the J gene TRBJ2-3, with D perhaps assigned TRBD1 or TRBD2 (6 bases each). CDR1 and CDR2 (germline): MNHEY, SVGAGI. Trimming removed 0 bases from V and 1 base from J, with 11 bases in between. This CDR3 contains 16 residues. The CDR3 nucleotides read TGTGCCAGCAGTTACTCGGAGGGGGTGGGCACAGATACGCAGTATTTT. Encoded protein: CASSYSEGVGTDTQYF.

The V gene is TRBV18, the J gene TRBJ2-2, with 7 bases aligning to TRBD1. V trimming: 5 bases; J trimming: 3 bases; junction bases outside the gene matches: 6. This CDR3 spans 15 amino acids. In germline, CDR1 is KGHSH, CDR2 LQKENI. The CDR3: CASSEPQGDTGELFF. DNA of the CDR3: TGTGCCAGCTCAGAGCCCCAGGGGGACACCGGGGAGCTGTTTTTT. Based on the CDR3 plus reference TRBV18 and TRBJ2-2, the full variable domain is NAGVMQNPRHLVRRRGQEARLRCSPMKGHSHVYWYRQLPEEGLKFMVYLQKENIIDESGMPKERFSAEFPKEGPSILRIQQVVRGDSAAYFCASSEPQGDTGELFFGEGSRLTVL.

This sequence joins TRBV5-6 and TRBJ2-7; 7 bases match TRBD1. The CDR3 covers 15 residues. Germline-derived CDR1 and CDR2 are SGHDT and YYEEEE. Trimming took 4 bases from V and 1 from J; bases not matched to a gene: 8. CDR3 DNA sequence: TGTGCCAGCAGCCAGTGGGGACAGCTTTCCTACGAGCAGTACTTC. Encoded protein: CASSQWGQLSYEQYF.

This clone was counted between two and nine times. The same CDR3 also results from other DNA sequences found in this sample. The chain has TRBV5-6 and TRBJ2-7; D gene unclear. CDR1 is SGHDT and CDR2 is YYEEEE in the germline V gene. V lost 2 bases to trimming and J lost 4 bases, with 4 bases between them. CDR3 size: 11 residues. The CDR3 reads CASSFSYEQYF. The CDR3 DNA reads as TGTGCCAGCAGCTTCAGTTACGAGCAGTACTTC.

The chain links TRBV27 to TRBJ2-7; D possibly matches TRBD1 or TRBD2 (5 bases each). V was cut by 10 bases and J by 0 bases, with 13 bases left in between. The CDR3 totals 13 residues. Germline CDR1 reads MNHEY; CDR2 reads SMNVEV (reference sequence). The CDR3 sequence is CATAKGTSYEQYF. The DNA for the CDR3 is TGTGCCACAGCGAAGGGGACCTCCTACGAGCAGTACTTC.

This chain uses TRBV9 with TRBJ2-2; 9 positions match TRBD2. Germline trimming cut 4 bases from V and 7 bases from J; bases unmatched to any gene: 5. Germline lookup yields CDR1 SGDLS and CDR2 YYNGEE. The CDR3 extends over 14 amino acids. CDR3 sequence reads: CASSQSGGSGELFF. The CDR3 coding sequence is TGTGCCAGCAGCCAGAGCGGGGGGAGCGGGGAGCTGTTTTTT.

CDR3 in amino acids: CASSLVVNNEQFF. CDR3 in DNA: TGCGCCAGCAGCTTGGTGGTAAACAATGAGCAGTTCTTC. V gene TRBV5-1 combines with J gene TRBJ2-1; no firm D call. V was cut by 0 bases and J by 5 bases, with 6 bases left in between. Germline CDR1 SGHRS, CDR2 YFSETQ. The CDR3 loop spans 13 amino acids.

The chain recombines TRBV6-5 with TRBJ2-5; 8 nucleotides align to TRBD2. With V trimmed by 6 bases and J by 0 bases, 3 bases remained unmatched. The germline V gene has CDR1 MNHEY and CDR2 SVGAGI. The CDR3 spans 14 residues. The CDR3 loop is CASRRGGYQETQYF. The CDR3 coding sequence is TGTGCCAGCAGACGCGGGGGGTACCAAGAGACCCAGTACTTC.

For the CDR3, the DNA is TGTGCCAGCAGCGCCGGGACTAGAGGAGGGGAGCAGTACTTC. Protein: CASSAGTRGGEQYF. The chain carries TRBV9 and TRBJ2-7, with 8 bases lining up with TRBD2. The CDR3 is made up of 14 amino acids. V dropped 3 bases and J dropped 7; count of bases not matched to a gene: 9. Germline V gene lookup returns CDR1 SGDLS and CDR2 YYNGEE.

This sequence joins TRBV7-9 and TRBJ2-1, with 10 bases aligning to TRBD2. Trimming removed 6 bases from V and 8 bases from J; junction bases left unmatched: 7. The length of the CDR3 is 14 residues. Per the germline V gene, CDR1 is SEHNR and CDR2 is FQNEAQ (reference sequence). CDR3 residues: CASRLAGEADEQFF. CDR3 nucleotides: TGTGCCAGCAGGCTAGCGGGAGAGGCCGATGAGCAGTTCTTC.

The chain has TRBV7-2 and TRBJ2-5, with D maybe TRBD1 (6 bases). Germline assignment: CDR1 SGHTA and CDR2 FQGNSA. This CDR3 region has 16 residues. V lost 4 bases to trimming and J lost 5 bases, with 20 bases between them. The CDR3 DNA is TGTGCCAGCAGCTCATCCCGGGGACCCACAGGGGAGACCCAGTACTTC. Its protein is CASSSSRGPTGETQYF. The entire variable domain, with the rest obtained from reference TRBV7-2 and TRBJ2-5, is as follows: GAGVSQSPSNKVTEKGKDVELRCDPISGHTALYWYRQSLGQGLEFLIYFQGNSAPDKSGLPSDRFSAERTGGSVSTLTIQRTQQEDSAVYLCASSSSRGPTGETQYFGPGTRLLVL.

The DNA of the CDR3 is TGTGCCAGCAGCCAGTTTTTGGGCTCCTACGAGCAGTACTTC. Amino acid sequence: CASSQFLGSYEQYF. The J gene is TRBJ2-7, the V gene TRBV3-1 (or the pseudogene TRBV3-2); D is unresolved. The V gene lost 3 bases and the J gene lost 0 bases, with 9 bases spanning the gap. Germline CDR1 reads LGHDT; CDR2 reads YNNKEL (reference sequence). The CDR3 extends over 14 amino acids.

The J gene is TRBJ1-5, the V gene TRBV28; tentative D call: TRBD1 (5 bases). V lost 2 bases and J 9 bases, leaving 11 bases between the germline ends. The CDR3 length is 13 residues. Per the germline V gene, CDR1 is MDHEN and CDR2 is SYDVKM. The CDR3 spells CASSLKGRWPQHF. The CDR3 DNA is TGTGCCAGCAGTTTAAAGGGGAGGTGGCCCCAGCATTTT.

The chain is built from TRBV6-5 and TRBJ2-7; 7 bases match TRBD2. Per the germline V gene, CDR1 is MNHEY and CDR2 is SVGAGI. The CDR3 covers 13 residues. Trimming removed 11 bases from V and 3 bases from J; junction bases left unmatched: 10. The CDR3 loop reads CAGREGNFYEQYF. The CDR3 nucleotides are TGTGCCGGTAGGGAGGGGAACTTCTACGAGCAGTACTTC.